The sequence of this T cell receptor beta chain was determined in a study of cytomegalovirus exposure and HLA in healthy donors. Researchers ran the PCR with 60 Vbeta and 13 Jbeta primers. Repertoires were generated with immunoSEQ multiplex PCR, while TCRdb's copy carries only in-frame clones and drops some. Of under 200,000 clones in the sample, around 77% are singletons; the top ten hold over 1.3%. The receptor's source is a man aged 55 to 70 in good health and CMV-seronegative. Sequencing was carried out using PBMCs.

CDR3 sequence (DNA): TGTGCCTGGAGTGTACCCGAACAGGGGGCTCGCACTGAAGCTTTCTTT. This codes for CAWSVPEQGARTEAFF. The V gene is TRBV30, the J gene TRBJ1-1; 9 bases agree with TRBD1. The CDR3 length is 16 residues. With V trimmed by 0 bases and J by 4 bases, 9 bases remained unmatched. CDR1 and CDR2 from the germline V gene are GTSNPN and SVGIG (reference sequence).